Listed here are 32 T cell receptor beta chains from one sample, sequenced in a study of blood T cells in healthy people across ages. A second PCR, run for about 7 to 11 cycles, used a sample-barcoded 5' primer plus a J-beta primer mix. Via MiXCR, TCRdb re-called the 5' RACE reads, giving one row per CDR3 protein. This table holds approximately 900,000 distinct CDR3 sequences, roughly 48% found once. The material sequenced was blood. These receptor sequences come from a man between 25 and 39 years old in good health.

V and J are TRBV12-3 or TRBV12-4 and TRBJ1-4, with D hard to call. CDR3 length equals 13 residues. The CDR3 here is CATNLREGEKLFF. DNA for the CDR3: TGTGCGACCAACCTGCGGGAGGGTGAAAAACTGTTTTTT.

The V call is TRBV4-3, the J call TRBJ2-1; D possibly uses TRBD1 or TRBD2 (5 bases each). This CDR3 is 16 amino acids long. The germline V and J ends were trimmed by 0 bases and 12 bases, with 21 bases remaining between them. CDR1 and CDR2 (germline): LGHNA, YSLEER. CDR3 nucleotide sequence: TGCGCCAGCAGCCAAGATAGGGGCAGTCAGCTGAGCGGGCAGTTCTTC. The encoded protein is CASSQDRGSQLSGQFF.

The V call is TRBV12-3 or TRBV12-4, the J call TRBJ2-7, with D hard to call. The J call is uncertain, as TRBJ2-5 better fits the DNA end. The CDR3 runs 11 residues. CDR3 protein: CASSVRKTQYF. The DNA of the CDR3 is TGTGCCAGCAGTGTCAGAAAGACCCAGTACTTC.

CDR3 sequence (DNA): TGTGCCAGCAGCCGAATGACAACCGGCCCTTGGTCACCCCTCCACTTT. It encodes CASSRMTTGPWSPLHF. V is TRBV3-1 and J is TRBJ1-6; D gene uncertain. Trimming took 4 bases from V and 10 from J, leaving 20 bases between them. In germline, CDR1 is LGHDT, CDR2 YNNKEL (reference sequence). The CDR3 has 16 amino acids.

This clonotype occurred many times. CDR3 in amino acids: CASSGLGTHGTQYF. CDR3 sequence (DNA): TGTGCCAGCAGTGGACTCGGGACTCACGGGACCCAGTACTTC. V usage is TRBV28 and J usage is TRBJ2-5, with D perhaps TRBD2 (6 bases). V shed 5 bases and J shed 7 bases, with 17 bases lying between them. The CDR3 runs to 14 residues. The germline V gene has CDR1 MDHEN and CDR2 SYDVKM.

This clonotype was observed a few times. The rearrangement links TRBV6-5 to TRBJ2-5, with D perhaps being TRBD1 or TRBD2 (5 bases each). V lost 8 bases to trimming and J lost 4 bases, with 23 bases between them. Germline CDR1 reads MNHEY; CDR2 reads SVGAGI. The CDR3 contains 16 residues. Here the CDR3 DNA reads TGTGCCAGCGCCCCGCTCAACAGGCGGGTGAGAGAGACCCAGTACTTC. This gives the protein CASAPLNRRVRETQYF.

The sample holds a few counts of this clonotype. The V gene is TRBV29-1, the J gene TRBJ2-1; no reliable D call. V lost 7 bases and J 9 bases, leaving 10 bases between the germline ends. Looked up from germline, CDR1 is SQVTM and CDR2 is ANQGSEA. The CDR3 totals 10 residues. The chain's CDR3 is CSGRSTEQFF. The CDR3 DNA sequence: TGCAGCGGACGTAGCACTGAGCAGTTCTTC.

This clonotype was counted only a few times. The chain recombines TRBV7-9 with TRBJ2-7, with D perhaps being TRBD1 or TRBD2 (5 bases each). Germline V gives CDR1 SEHNR, CDR2 FQNEAQ (reference sequence). The germline V and J ends were trimmed by 4 bases and 0 bases, with 13 bases remaining between them. This CDR3 contains 15 residues. The CDR3 region has the DNA TGTGCCAGCAGCTCAACTCGGGACGTCTCCTACGAGCAGTACTTC. It yields the protein CASSSTRDVSYEQYF.

The chain carries TRBV5-1 and TRBJ2-3, with TRBD2 as a possible D gene (5 bases). V lost 2 bases and J lost 0, with 10 bases in between. CDR1 and CDR2 from the germline V gene are SGHRS and YFSETQ. The CDR3 length is 15 residues. Here the CDR3 reads CASSFSEVSTDTQYF. Written as DNA, the CDR3 is TGCGCCAGCAGCTTTAGCGAGGTTAGCACAGATACGCAGTATTTT.

This clonotype was seen more than once but under ten times. The chain joins TRBV10-3 to TRBJ2-6; D not resolved. This CDR3 is built from 17 residues. Germline CDR1 is ENHRY and CDR2 is SYGVKD. V was shortened by 10 bases and J by 1 base, with 20 bases between the two germline ends. CDR3 in DNA: TGTGCCACAACACCCGTTAAACAGCTTTCTGGGGCCAACGTCCTGACTTTC. Its protein is CATTPVKQLSGANVLTF.

This clonotype was found many times. The rearrangement links TRBV4-2 to TRBJ2-3, with TRBD2 matching over 8 bases. Germline V lookup: CDR1 LGHNA, CDR2 YNFKEQ. V lost 0 bases, J lost 2 bases, and 7 bases stayed unmatched. This CDR3 is built from 17 residues. CDR3 loop: CASSQDPRGAVTDTQYF. The CDR3 DNA reads TGTGCCAGCAGCCAAGACCCGCGGGGGGCGGTCACAGATACGCAGTATTTT.

V gene TRBV25-1 combines with J gene TRBJ1-4; 8 nucleotides line up with TRBD1. Per germline, CDR1 MGHDK and CDR2 SYGVNS. This CDR3 has 15 amino acids. The V segment lost 4 bases and the J segment 8 bases; nucleotides outside the gene matches: 9. The CDR3 DNA follows: TGTGCCAGCAGTGCGGACAGGGTTTATAGGGAAAAACTGTTTTTT. Translating gives CASSADRVYREKLFF.

The chain employs TRBV9 and TRBJ2-1; no clear D gene. The CDR3 spans 12 residues. Trimming removed 3 bases at V and 5 bases at J, with 6 bases between. Germline V gives CDR1 SGDLS, CDR2 YYNGEE. CDR3 amino acids: CASSADNNEQFF. CDR3 DNA sequence: TGTGCCAGCAGCGCGGATAACAATGAGCAGTTCTTC.

V gene TRBV29-1 combines with J gene TRBJ2-2; D is ambiguous. Germline CDR1 is SQVTM and CDR2 is ANQGSEA. Trimming removed 1 base at V and 1 base at J, with 7 bases between. This CDR3 is built from 14 residues. CDR3 region: CSVEGQENTGELFF. The CDR3 DNA is TGCAGCGTTGAAGGGCAGGAGAACACCGGGGAGCTGTTTTTT.

The chain is built from TRBV21-1 and TRBJ2-5; the table assigns TRBD1, which was not confirmed against the DNA. TRBV21-1 has pseudogene status. The CDR3 covers 16 residues. The CDR3 loop reads CASSKSPGRRQETQYF. In DNA, the CDR3 is TGTGCCAGCAGCAAGAGCCCGGGACGGCGCCAAGAGACCCAGTACTTC.

The chain employs TRBV20-1 and TRBJ2-2; 11 bases are shared with TRBD2. This CDR3 has 17 amino acids. V was clipped by 0 bases and J by 2 bases; unmatched bases: 5. Germline-derived CDR1 and CDR2 are DFQATT and SNEGSKA (reference sequence). CDR3 amino acids: CSARDISGGENTGELFF. CDR3 DNA sequence: TGCAGTGCTAGAGATATTAGCGGGGGGGAAAACACCGGGGAGCTGTTTTTT.

The chain is built from TRBV7-6 and TRBJ2-5; perhaps TRBD2 as D (6 bases). V was clipped by 2 bases and J by 0 bases, with 10 bases between them. From germline, CDR1 is SGHVS and CDR2 FNYEAQ. The CDR3 covers 15 residues. CDR3 amino acids: CASSLFSSDQETQYF. The CDR3 nucleotides are TGTGCCAGCAGCTTATTTTCTAGCGACCAAGAGACCCAGTACTTC.

V is TRBV2 and J is TRBJ2-7; TRBD2 is a possible D gene (5 bases). Germline CDR1 and CDR2: SNHLY and FYNNEI. This CDR3 is 12 amino acids long. V was clipped by 8 bases and J by 6 bases, with 14 bases between them. The DNA for the CDR3 is TGTGCCAGCGGAGGCAGTAGAGTCGAGCAGTACTTC. It specifies CASGGSRVEQYF.

The chain has TRBV29-1 and TRBJ2-7; D gene ambiguous. The J call may not be correct, given that the DNA end is closer to TRBJ2-5. The CDR3 is made up of 11 amino acids. In germline, CDR1 is SQVTM, CDR2 ANQGSEA. The CDR3 spells CSVAQYATQYF. CDR3 DNA: TGCAGCGTCGCCCAATATGCGACCCAGTACTTC.

The V call is TRBV29-1, the J call TRBJ2-7, with 7 bases fitting TRBD2. The CDR3 spans 9 residues. The germline V gene encodes CDR1 SQVTM and CDR2 ANQGSEA. The CDR3 DNA follows: TGCAGGGGGGGGTCCGAGCAGTACTTC. It specifies CRGGSEQYF.

CDR3 in amino acids: CASGPAWPQHF. The CDR3 DNA follows: TGTGCCAGCGGCCCGGCGTGGCCCCAGCATTTT. The chain links TRBV27 to TRBJ1-5; D uncertain. Trimming took 8 bases from V and 9 from J, leaving 11 bases between them. The CDR3 spans 11 residues. Germline CDR1 MNHEY, CDR2 SMNVEV (reference sequence).

In its sample, this clonotype was seen a few times. The chain links TRBV7-2 to TRBJ2-3; tentative D call: TRBD1 (6 bases). Germline V lookup: CDR1 SGHTA, CDR2 FQGNSA. The CDR3 runs to 15 residues. Trimming removed 5 bases from V and 0 bases from J, with 12 bases in between. The DNA for the CDR3 is TGTGCCAGCAGCCCGCAGGGGATTAGCACAGATACGCAGTATTTT. Residues: CASSPQGISTDTQYF. Using reference TRBV7-2 and TRBJ2-3 for the parts outside the CDR3, the full variable domain is GAGVSQSPSNKVTEKGKDVELRCDPISGHTALYWYRQSLGQGLEFLIYFQGNSAPDKSGLPSDRFSAERTGGSVSTLTIQRTQQEDSAVYLCASSPQGISTDTQYFGPGTRLTVL.

Only a few counts were recorded for this clonotype. The chain links TRBV29-1 to TRBJ2-7; 9 bases map to TRBD1. V lost 7 bases to trimming and J lost 5 bases; unmatched junction nucleotides: 15. The CDR3 length is 15 residues. In germline, CDR1 is SQVTM, CDR2 ANQGSEA. Written as DNA, the CDR3 is TGCAGCGCTGGGATTCCGGGACAGGGCTTCGACGAGCAGTACTTC. It codes for CSAGIPGQGFDEQYF.

This clonotype was recorded a few times. The chain has TRBV6-6 and TRBJ1-4; D not certain. Germline lookup yields CDR1 MNHNY and CDR2 SVGAGI (reference sequence). V was pared by 6 bases and J by 3 bases, with 11 bases between. The CDR3 extends over 14 amino acids. The CDR3 DNA is TGTGCCAGCAGCAAATGGACTCCTAATGAAAAACTGTTTTTT. Protein: CASSKWTPNEKLFF.

Judged by abundance, this clonotype is medium-sized. This sequence joins TRBV4-3 and TRBJ2-3; D remains ambiguous. The V end lost 0 bases, the J end lost 6 bases, and 16 bases lay between the germline ends. This CDR3 comprises 16 residues. Germline assignment: CDR1 LGHNA and CDR2 YSLEER. The CDR3, as DNA: TGCGCCAGCAGCCAAGATCGTGTCAGGACCACGGATACGCAGTATTTT. It specifies CASSQDRVRTTDTQYF.

The chain joins TRBV5-1 to TRBJ1-1; no reliable D call. V lost 1 base and J lost 2, with 9 bases in between. Germline CDR1 SGHRS, CDR2 YFSETQ. The CDR3 is 14 amino acids. The CDR3 protein is CASSLTLPNTEAFF. The CDR3 nucleotides are TGCGCCAGCAGCTTGACTCTCCCAAACACTGAAGCTTTCTTT.

This clonotype showed up just a few times. The chain carries TRBV7-2 and TRBJ1-2, with D unresolved. This CDR3 spans 13 amino acids. The germline V gene has CDR1 SGHTA and CDR2 FQGNSA. With 1 base removed from V and 6 bases from J, the gap between germline ends came to 9 bases. The CDR3 sequence is CASSLGRTDGYTF. The CDR3 DNA reads as TGTGCCAGCAGCTTAGGTCGTACAGATGGCTACACCTTC.

The chain is built from TRBV4-2 and TRBJ1-5; 8 nucleotides agree with TRBD1. Germline CDR1 reads LGHNA; CDR2 reads YNFKEQ. V shed 0 bases, J shed 7 bases, and the junction held 5 bases outside the gene matches. The CDR3 totals 15 residues. CDR3 in amino acids: CASSQDTGGWQPQHF. CDR3 DNA: TGTGCCAGCAGCCAAGACACAGGGGGATGGCAGCCCCAGCATTTT.

The gene calls are TRBV11-1 and TRBJ1-1; D is ambiguous. This CDR3 comprises 14 residues. Trimming pared 1 base from V and 6 bases from J, leaving 12 bases between. Germline V lookup: CDR1 SGHAT, CDR2 FQDESV (reference sequence). The DNA of the CDR3 is TGTGCCAGCAGCTTAGGGCGATCGGTCCCTGAAGCTTTCTTT. It yields the protein CASSLGRSVPEAFF.

V usage is TRBV6-6 and J usage is TRBJ2-4; 7 bases match TRBD1. CDR1 is MNHNY, CDR2 SVGAGI, per germline (reference sequence). The CDR3 runs 13 residues. The V and J ends lost 4 bases and 5 bases, in that order; junction bases with no gene match: 2. The CDR3 nucleotides read TGTGCCAGCAGTTCGACAGGGCAAAACATTCAGTACTTC. Amino acid sequence: CASSSTGQNIQYF.

The chain combines TRBV27 with TRBJ2-7, with D perhaps matching TRBD1 (5 bases). CDR1 is MNHEY, CDR2 SMNVEV, per germline (reference sequence). V lost 3 bases and J 0 bases, leaving 9 bases between the germline ends. The CDR3 consists of 14 residues. CDR3 bases: TGTGCCAGCAGTTTTCAGGGCTTCTCCTACGAGCAGTACTTC. It encodes CASSFQGFSYEQYF.

This clonotype has a handful of counts. The CDR3 nucleotides are TGTGCCAGCAGTTTCGCCCAGGGAGATCGCTACACCTTC. Translated, it gives CASSFAQGDRYTF. The chain links TRBV12-3 or TRBV12-4 to TRBJ1-2; tentatively, D is TRBD1 (5 bases). V gave up 3 bases and J gave up 9 bases, with 14 bases separating them. The CDR3 is 13 residues long.